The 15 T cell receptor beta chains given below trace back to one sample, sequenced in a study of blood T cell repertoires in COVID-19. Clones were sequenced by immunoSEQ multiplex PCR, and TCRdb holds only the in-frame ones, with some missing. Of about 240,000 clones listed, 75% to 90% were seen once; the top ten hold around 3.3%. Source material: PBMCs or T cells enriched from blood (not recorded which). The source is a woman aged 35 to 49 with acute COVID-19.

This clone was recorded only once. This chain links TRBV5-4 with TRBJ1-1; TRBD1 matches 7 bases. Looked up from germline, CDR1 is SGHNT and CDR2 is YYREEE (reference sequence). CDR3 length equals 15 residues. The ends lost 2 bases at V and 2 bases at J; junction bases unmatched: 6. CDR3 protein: CASSLETGYNTEAFF. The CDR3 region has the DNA TGTGCCAGCAGCTTAGAGACAGGGTACAACACTGAAGCTTTCTTT. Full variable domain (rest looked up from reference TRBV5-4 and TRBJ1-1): ETGVTQSPTHLIKTRGQQVTLRCSSQSGHNTVSWYQQALGQGPQFIFQYYREEENGRGNFPPRFSGLQFPNYSSELNVNALELDDSALYLCASSLETGYNTEAFFGQGTRLTVV.

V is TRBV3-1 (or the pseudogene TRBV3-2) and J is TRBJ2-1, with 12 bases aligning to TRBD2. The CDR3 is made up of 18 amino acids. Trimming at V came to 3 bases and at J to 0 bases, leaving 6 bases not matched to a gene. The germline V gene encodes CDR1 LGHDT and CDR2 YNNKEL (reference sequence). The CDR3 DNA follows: TGTGCCAGCAGCCAGATTTCTAGCGGGAGGGCCTCCTACAATGAGCAGTTCTTC. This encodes CASSQISSGRASYNEQFF.

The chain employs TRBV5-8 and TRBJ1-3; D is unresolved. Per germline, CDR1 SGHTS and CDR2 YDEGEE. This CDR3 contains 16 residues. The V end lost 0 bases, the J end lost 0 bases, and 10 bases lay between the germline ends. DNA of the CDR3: TGTGCCAGCAGCTTGGACAGTTCGAGCTCTGGAAACACCATATATTTT. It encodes CASSLDSSSSGNTIYF.

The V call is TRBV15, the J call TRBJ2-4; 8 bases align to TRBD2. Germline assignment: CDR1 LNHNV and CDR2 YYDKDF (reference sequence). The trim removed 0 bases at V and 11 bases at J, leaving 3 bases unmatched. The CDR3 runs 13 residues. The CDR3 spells CATSRDGTRVQYF. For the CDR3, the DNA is TGTGCCACCAGCAGAGATGGGACTAGGGTTCAGTACTTC.

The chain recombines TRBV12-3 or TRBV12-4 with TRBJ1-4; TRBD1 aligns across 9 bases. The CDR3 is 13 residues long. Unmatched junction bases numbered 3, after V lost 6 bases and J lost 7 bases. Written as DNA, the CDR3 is TGTGCCAGCAGGGGACAGGGACCTGAAAAACTGTTTTTT. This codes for CASRGQGPEKLFF.

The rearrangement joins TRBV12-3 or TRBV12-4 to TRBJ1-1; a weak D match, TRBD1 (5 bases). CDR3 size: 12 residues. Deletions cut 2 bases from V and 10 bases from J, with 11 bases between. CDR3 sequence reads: CASSLQGLVAFF. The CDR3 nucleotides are TGTGCCAGCAGTTTACAGGGACTGGTAGCTTTCTTT.

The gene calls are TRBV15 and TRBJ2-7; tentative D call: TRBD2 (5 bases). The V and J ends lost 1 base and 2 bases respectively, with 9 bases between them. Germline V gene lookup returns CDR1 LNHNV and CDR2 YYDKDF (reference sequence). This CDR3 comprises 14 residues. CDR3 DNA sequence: TGTGCCACCAGCAGAGTGGAGGAAGCCTACGAGCAGTACTTC. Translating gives CATSRVEEAYEQYF.

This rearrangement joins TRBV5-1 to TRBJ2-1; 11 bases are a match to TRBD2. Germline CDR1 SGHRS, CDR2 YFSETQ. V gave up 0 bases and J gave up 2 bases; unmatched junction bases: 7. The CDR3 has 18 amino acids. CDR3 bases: TGCGCCAGCAGCTTGGCCTCTCCTAGCGGGAGGCCCTACAATGAGCAGTTCTTC. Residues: CASSLASPSGRPYNEQFF.

In DNA, the CDR3 is TGCGCCAGCACTCATAGGAGCGGGAGGGGGGATGAGCAGTTCTTC. The encoded protein is CASTHRSGRGDEQFF. The chain uses TRBV23-1 and TRBJ2-1; 10 bases agree with TRBD2. TRBV23-1 is reported as an ORF; its role is uncertain. V was pared by 7 bases and J by 8 bases, with 11 bases of the junction left unmatched. The length of the CDR3 is 15 residues.

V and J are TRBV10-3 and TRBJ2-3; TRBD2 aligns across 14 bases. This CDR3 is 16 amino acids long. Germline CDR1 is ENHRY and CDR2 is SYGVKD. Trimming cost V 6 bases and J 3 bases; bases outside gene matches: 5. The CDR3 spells CAIRGLAGVETDTQYF. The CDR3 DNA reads TGTGCCATCAGGGGACTAGCGGGAGTTGAGACAGATACGCAGTATTTT.

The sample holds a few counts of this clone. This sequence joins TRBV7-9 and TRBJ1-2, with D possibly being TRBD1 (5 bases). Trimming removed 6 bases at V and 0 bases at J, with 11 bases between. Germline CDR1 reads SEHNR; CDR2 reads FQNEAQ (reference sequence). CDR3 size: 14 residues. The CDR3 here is CASRPGFPNYGYTF. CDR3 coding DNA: TGTGCCAGCAGGCCAGGGTTCCCTAACTATGGCTACACCTTC.

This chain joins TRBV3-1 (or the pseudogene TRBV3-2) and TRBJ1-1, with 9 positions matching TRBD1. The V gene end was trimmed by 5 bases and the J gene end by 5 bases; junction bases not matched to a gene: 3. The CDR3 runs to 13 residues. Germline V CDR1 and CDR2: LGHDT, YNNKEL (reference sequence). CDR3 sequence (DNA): TGTGCCAGCAGCGGCGGACAGGGGACTGAAGCTTTCTTT. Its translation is CASSGGQGTEAFF.

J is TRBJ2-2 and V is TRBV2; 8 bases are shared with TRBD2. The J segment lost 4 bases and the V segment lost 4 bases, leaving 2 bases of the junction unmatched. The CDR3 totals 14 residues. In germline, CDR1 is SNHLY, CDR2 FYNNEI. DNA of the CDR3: TGTGCCAGCAGTGGAACTAGCGGCACCGGGGAGCTGTTTTTT. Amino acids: CASSGTSGTGELFF. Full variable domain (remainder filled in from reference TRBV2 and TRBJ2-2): EPEVTQTPSHQVTQMGQEVILRCVPISNHLYFYWYRQILGQKVEFLVSFYNNEISEKSEIFDDQFSVERPDGSNFTLKIRSTKLEDSAMYFCASSGTSGTGELFFGEGSRLTVL.

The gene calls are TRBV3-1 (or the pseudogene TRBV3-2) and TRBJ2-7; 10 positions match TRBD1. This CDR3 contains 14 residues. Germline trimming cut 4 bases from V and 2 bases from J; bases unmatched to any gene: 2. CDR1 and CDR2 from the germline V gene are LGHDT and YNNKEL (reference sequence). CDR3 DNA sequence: TGTGCCAGCAGCCCCGGGACAGGGGCCTACGAGCAGTACTTC. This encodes CASSPGTGAYEQYF.

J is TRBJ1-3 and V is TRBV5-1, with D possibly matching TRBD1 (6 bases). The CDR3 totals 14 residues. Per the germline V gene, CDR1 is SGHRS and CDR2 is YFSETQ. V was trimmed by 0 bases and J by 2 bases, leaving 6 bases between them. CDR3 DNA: TGCGCCAGCAGCTTGGGGACAGCTGGAAACACCATATATTTT. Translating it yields CASSLGTAGNTIYF.